This record concerns one T cell receptor (beta chain) sequence. The target antigen is unknown. This CDR3 comprises 14 residues. The V and J ends lost 5 bases and 0 bases respectively, with 10 bases between them. CDR1 and CDR2 (germline): SGHRS, YFSETQ. Isolated RNA was reverse transcribed in full, so expressed TCRB transcripts were sequenced. Method: immunoSEQ multiplex PCR; TCRdb's copy keeps in-frame clones and lacks some. The sample holds 100,000 to 150,000 clones; around a sixth are singletons and the top ten take 2.6%. This entry is derived from a study of beta chain features in type 1 diabetes. Regarding the study as a whole: Shortening that was moderate but significant affected the TCRB CDR3s of Type 1 diabetes patients in all four CD4+ subsets.

This chain links TRBV5-1 with TRBJ2-3; D unclear. The specimen was central memory CD4+ T cells from blood. This receptor was obtained from a man younger than 35 with type 1 diabetes. The CDR3 nucleotides are TGCGCCAGCAGTGTTGCAGGCAGCACAGATACGCAGTATTTT. It codes for CASSVAGSTDTQYF.